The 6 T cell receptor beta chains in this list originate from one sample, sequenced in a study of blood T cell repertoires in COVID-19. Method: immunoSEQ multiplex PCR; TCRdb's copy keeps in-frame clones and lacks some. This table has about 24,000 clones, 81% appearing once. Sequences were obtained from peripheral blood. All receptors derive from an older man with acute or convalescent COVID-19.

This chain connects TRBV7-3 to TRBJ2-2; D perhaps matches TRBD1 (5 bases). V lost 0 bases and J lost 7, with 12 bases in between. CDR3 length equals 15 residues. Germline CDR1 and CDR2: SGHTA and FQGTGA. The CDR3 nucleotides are TGTGCCAGCAGCTTAACACAAAGGGGTGGCGGGGAGCTGTTTTTT. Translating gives CASSLTQRGGGELFF.

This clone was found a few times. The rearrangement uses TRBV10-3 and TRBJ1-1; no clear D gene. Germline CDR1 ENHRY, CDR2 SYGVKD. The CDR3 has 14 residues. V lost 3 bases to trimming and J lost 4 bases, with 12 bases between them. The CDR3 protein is CAISDRQASTEAFF. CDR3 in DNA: TGTGCCATCAGTGACAGGCAGGCGAGCACTGAAGCTTTCTTT.

The CDR3 nucleotides read TGTGCCAGCAGTTTATCGAGGGGGGGAGGTAAGGAGCAGTTCTTC. This codes for CASSLSRGGGKEQFF. V gene TRBV27 combines with J gene TRBJ2-1; the D gene is possibly TRBD2 (7 bases). Germline lookup yields CDR1 MNHEY and CDR2 SMNVEV (reference sequence). V shed 0 bases and J shed 10 bases, with 16 bases lying between them. The CDR3 extends over 15 amino acids.

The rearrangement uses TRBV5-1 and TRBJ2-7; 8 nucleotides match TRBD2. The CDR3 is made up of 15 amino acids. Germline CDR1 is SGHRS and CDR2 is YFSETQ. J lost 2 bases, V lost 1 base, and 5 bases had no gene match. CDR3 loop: CASSLSWGLAYEQYF. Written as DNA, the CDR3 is TGCGCCAGCAGCTTGTCTTGGGGACTAGCCTACGAGCAGTACTTC.

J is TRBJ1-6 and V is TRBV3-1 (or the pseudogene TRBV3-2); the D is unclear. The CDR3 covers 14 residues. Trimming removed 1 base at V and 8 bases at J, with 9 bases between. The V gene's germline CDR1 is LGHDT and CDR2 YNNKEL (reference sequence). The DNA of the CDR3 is TGTGCCAGCAGCCAAGCTTTAAGAGATTCACCCCTCCACTTT. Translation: CASSQALRDSPLHF.

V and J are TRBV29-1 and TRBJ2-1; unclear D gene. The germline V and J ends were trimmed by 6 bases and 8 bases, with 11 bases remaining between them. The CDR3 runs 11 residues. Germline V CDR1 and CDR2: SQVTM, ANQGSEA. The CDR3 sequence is CSVPILDEQFF. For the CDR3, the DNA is TGCAGCGTCCCTATTTTGGATGAGCAGTTCTTC.